A selection of T cell receptor beta chains follows, all from one sample in a study of T cells after yellow fever vaccination. In TCRdb, the 5' RACE reads were re-called with MiXCR into one record per CDR3 protein. The sample shows some 320,000 distinct CDR3 sequences, approximately 12% of them seen only once. Sample: CD4+ T cells sorted from PBMCs, taken 45 days after the yellow fever booster vaccination. Every receptor here comes from a man in his late teens or twenties who received the YFV17D yellow fever vaccine. CDR3s include the opening cysteine and the closing phenylalanine or tryptophan. The D gene is left open where the match is weak. A clone size is listed for some rows: how often the clone was seen (once, few, many), or a class if it is expanded.

clone_size: many
d_call: NA
j_call: TRBJ2-7
v_call: TRBV6-1
cdr3_aa: CASSEMHPYEQYF
cdr3_nt: TGTGCCAGCAGTGAAATGCACCCCTACGAGCAGTACTTC

clone_size: NA
d_call: NA
j_call: TRBJ1-5
v_call: TRBV28
cdr3_aa: CASSSHPYSNQPQHF
cdr3_nt: TGTGCCAGCAGTTCGCACCCGTATAGCAATCAGCCCCAGCATTTT

clone_size: NA
d_call: TRBD1
j_call: TRBJ2-5
v_call: TRBV6-1
cdr3_aa: CASSEALAGTGGRETQYF
cdr3_nt: TGTGCCAGCAGTGAAGCTCTCGCCGGGACAGGGGGCAGAGAGACCCAGTACTTC

clone_size: many
d_call: NA
j_call: TRBJ2-3
v_call: TRBV9
cdr3_aa: CASSVTPASTDTQYF
cdr3_nt: TGTGCCAGCAGCGTGACACCTGCTAGCACAGATACGCAGTATTTT

clone_size: NA
d_call: TRBD1
j_call: TRBJ2-2
v_call: TRBV7-9
cdr3_aa: CASSSTGVPGELFF
cdr3_nt: TGTGCCAGCAGCTCTACAGGGGTTCCCGGGGAGCTGTTTTTT

clone_size: NA
d_call: NA
j_call: TRBJ1-1
v_call: TRBV27
cdr3_aa: CASSRREESTEAFF
cdr3_nt: TGTGCCAGCAGCCGCAGGGAAGAGAGCACTGAAGCTTTCTTT

clone_size: NA
d_call: NA
j_call: TRBJ1-4
v_call: TRBV7-6
cdr3_aa: CASSLVSRKLFF
cdr3_nt: TGTGCCAGCAGCTTGGTCTCGAGGAAACTGTTTTTT

clone_size: NA
d_call: NA
j_call: TRBJ2-5
v_call: TRBV5-4
cdr3_aa: CASSLWVNEETQYF
cdr3_nt: TGTGCCAGCAGCTTGTGGGTTAATGAAGAGACCCAGTACTTC

clone_size: few
d_call: NA
j_call: TRBJ2-4
v_call: TRBV5-4
cdr3_aa: CASSLSGDGGNIQYF
cdr3_nt: TGTGCCAGCAGCTTGAGTGGGGACGGGGGAAACATTCAGTACTTC

clone_size: NA
d_call: TRBD2
j_call: TRBJ2-5
v_call: TRBV6-5
cdr3_aa: CASRPGTSGADQETQYF
cdr3_nt: TGTGCCAGCCGACCAGGGACTAGCGGGGCAGACCAAGAGACCCAGTACTTC

clone_size: NA
d_call: TRBD1
j_call: TRBJ1-5
v_call: TRBV12-3/TRBV12-4
cdr3_aa: CAREARQGHSNQPQHF
cdr3_nt: TGTGCCAGGGAGGCGAGACAGGGTCATAGCAATCAGCCCCAGCATTTT

clone_size: many
d_call: NA
j_call: TRBJ1-3
v_call: TRBV20-1
cdr3_aa: CSGTERGNTIYF
cdr3_nt: TGCAGTGGAACAGAACGTGGAAACACCATATATTTT